This T cell receptor beta chain was observed in a study of blood T cell repertoires in COVID-19. This CDR3 has 13 residues. Trimming took 8 bases from V and 6 from J; bases not matched to a gene: 7. Profiled with immunoSEQ multiplex PCR; TCRdb holds only in-frame clones, not every one. The sample carries over 200,000 clones, roughly 90% recorded once. Sequencing input: peripheral blood. The chain joins TRBV12-3 or TRBV12-4 to TRBJ1-5, with 7 bases identical to TRBD1. The source of this sequence is a woman in her sixties or seventies with acute or convalescent COVID-19. The CDR3 nucleotides read TGTGCCAGCGGGCAGGGGGTAACTCAGCCCCAGCATTTT. This gives the protein CASGQGVTQPQHF.